Below are 2 T cell receptor beta chains sequenced from a single sample in a study of shared clonotypes between healthy human individuals. Profiling relied on immunoSEQ multiplex PCR, and the TCRdb table lists in-frame clones only, not all of them. Among just over 2,000,000 clones listed, 95% were seen once. Material for sequencing was naive CD4+ T cells sorted from blood. Subset reported: CD45RA+ positively selected. These receptors all come from a man aged 18 to 30 in good health.

V is TRBV23-1 and J is TRBJ1-4, with a possible D match to TRBD1 (6 bases). TRBV23-1 belongs to the ORF category, with a function that is uncertain. Trimming stripped 4 bases from V and 8 bases from J, with 14 bases between. The CDR3 has 14 residues. Written as DNA, the CDR3 is TGCGCCAGCAGTCGACAGGAGTTCTGGGAAAAACTGTTTTTT. Protein product: CASSRQEFWEKLFF.

Worth noting for this clone: This may stem from a read error, because a much larger clone lies one nucleotide away. Other DNA sequences in the sample encode the same CDR3. V and J are TRBV5-4 and TRBJ1-2; no firm D call. The V gene lost 0 bases and the J gene lost 3 bases, with 9 bases spanning the gap. CDR1 SGHNT and CDR2 YYREEE come from the germline V gene (reference sequence). CDR3 length: 14 residues. The CDR3 DNA sequence: TGTGCCAGCAGCTTGGTGGGCCAGGACTATGGCTACACCTTC. It is translated as CASSLVGQDYGYTF.